This T cell receptor (beta chain) stems from a study of Graves' ophthalmopathy and Graves' hyperthyroidism. Study-wide points: Most clonotypes expanded in thyroid above 0.001 frequency were present in blood too.

Comment on this clonotype: Antigen specificity is unknown.

The study amplified TCR beta CDR3 regions using RNA transcripts. An initial RT-PCR round employing HTBI primers preceded a second-round multiplex PCR. TCRdb re-analysed the multiplex PCR reads in MiXCR, keeping a single row per CDR3 protein. The sample contains 500,000 to 700,000 distinct CDR3 sequences, 22% of which appear only once. This clonotype originated in a woman under 30 with stable Graves' hyperthyroidism. Some clones in this sample may be carry-over from other donors' samples. Sequenced sample: peripheral blood.

CDR3 sequence reads: CASSSRQGWEQYF. The CDR3 DNA reads as TGTGCCAGCAGCTCCCGACAGGGCTGGGAGCAGTACTTC. The chain is built from TRBV11-1 and TRBJ2-7; 7 nucleotides line up with TRBD1. The CDR3 has 13 amino acids. Looked up from germline, CDR1 is SGHAT and CDR2 is FQDESV (reference sequence). The J segment lost 7 bases and the V segment lost 4 bases, leaving 7 bases of the junction unmatched.